The text below deals with one TCR beta chain. These data are taken from a study of CD8+ T cells in alopecia areata. Turning to the study itself: Tofacitinib was taken orally by treated patients, and the dose was 5 to 10 mg twice daily.

Germline V gene data show CDR1 as SGHAT and CDR2 as FQDESV (reference sequence). V dropped 3 bases and J dropped 6; count of bases not matched to a gene: 4. The CDR3 is 14 amino acids. RNA, once extracted, was reverse transcribed into cDNA for use as the sequencing template. This table comes from immunoSEQ multiplex PCR, and its TCRdb copy is limited to in-frame clones, with some not included. Of about 180,000 clones listed, around 63% are singletons. V gene TRBV11-1 combines with J gene TRBJ2-2; 7 bases agree with TRBD2. The sample in question was CD4+ T cells sorted from blood, obtained at week 0. The receptor's source is a human donor with alopecia areata. The CDR3 loop reads CASSFPGGSGELFF. The CDR3 nucleotides read TGTGCCAGCAGCTTTCCCGGGGGGTCCGGGGAGCTGTTTTTT.